Below, one TCR beta chain is given with its context. The junction shows a germline mismatch at one end, possibly a read error. Sample-barcoded 5' priming and a J-beta primer mix drove a second PCR of roughly 7 to 11 cycles. TCRdb reprocessed the 5' RACE reads via MiXCR and lists one record per CDR3 protein. Of 2 million or so distinct CDR3 sequences listed, just under 50% are singletons. The entry originates in a study of blood T cells in healthy people across ages. The sample taken for sequencing was blood. This TCR derives from a woman between 35 and 50 years old in good health.

CDR3 DNA sequence: TGTGCCAGCAGTTTGAGCGGGGGCCCTACCTACGAGAAGTACTTC. Its translation: CASSLSGGPTYEKYF. This chain uses TRBV12-3 or TRBV12-4 with TRBJ2-7; 8 bases line up with TRBD2. This CDR3 has 15 residues.